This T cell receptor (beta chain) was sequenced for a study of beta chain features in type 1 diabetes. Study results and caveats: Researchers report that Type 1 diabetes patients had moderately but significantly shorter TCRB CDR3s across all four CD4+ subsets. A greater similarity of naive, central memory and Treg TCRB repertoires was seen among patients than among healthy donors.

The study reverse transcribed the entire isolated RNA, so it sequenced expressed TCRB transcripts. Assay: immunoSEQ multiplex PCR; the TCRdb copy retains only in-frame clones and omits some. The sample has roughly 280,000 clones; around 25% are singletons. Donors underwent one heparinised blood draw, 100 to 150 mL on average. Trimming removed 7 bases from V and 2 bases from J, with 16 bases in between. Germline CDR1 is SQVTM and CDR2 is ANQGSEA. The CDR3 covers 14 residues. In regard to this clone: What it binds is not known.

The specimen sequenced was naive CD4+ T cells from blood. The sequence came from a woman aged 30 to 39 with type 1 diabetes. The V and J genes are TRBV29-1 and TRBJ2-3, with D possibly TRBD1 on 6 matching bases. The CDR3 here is CSGFYRVPTDTQYF. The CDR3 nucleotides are TGCAGCGGATTTTACAGGGTGCCCACAGATACGCAGTATTTT.